What follows is one T cell receptor beta chain and its context. Its specificity is unknown. This entry is derived from a study of graft-versus-host responses after intestinal transplantation. Study context: Once they had received anti-thymocyte globulin induction, all recipients took tacrolimus and steroids for around three years. Whole-study findings and limits: GvH clones occurred in recipient marrow; some first appeared in ileum or blood. Early HvG declines after transplant were associated with peak circulating GvH clone levels.

Germline loops: CDR1 DFQATT, CDR2 SNEGSKA (reference sequence). The V and J ends lost 0 bases and 7 bases respectively, with 7 bases between them. The CDR3 consists of 11 residues. Clones were sequenced by immunoSEQ multiplex PCR, and TCRdb holds only the in-frame ones, with some missing. Of 55,000 to 85,000 clones in the sample, roughly 90% are singletons; the top ten hold around 2.6%. The TCR originated in a human donor who received an intestinal transplant. The sample was unstimulated CD8+ T cells sorted from spleen or lymph node cells, taken before intestinal transplant. The J gene is TRBJ2-7, the V gene TRBV20-1; no reliable D call. The chain's CDR3 is CSAREIREQYF. For the CDR3, the DNA is TGCAGTGCTAGAGAAATCCGGGAGCAGTACTTC.